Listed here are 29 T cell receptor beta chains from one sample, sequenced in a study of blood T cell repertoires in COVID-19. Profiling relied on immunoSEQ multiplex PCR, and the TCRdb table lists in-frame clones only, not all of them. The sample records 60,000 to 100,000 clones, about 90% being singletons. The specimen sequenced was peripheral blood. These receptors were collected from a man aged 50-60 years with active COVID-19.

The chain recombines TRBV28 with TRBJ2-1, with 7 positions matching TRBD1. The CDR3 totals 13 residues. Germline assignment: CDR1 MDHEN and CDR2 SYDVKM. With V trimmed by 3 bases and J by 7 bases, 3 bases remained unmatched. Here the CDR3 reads CASSFSDRNEQFF. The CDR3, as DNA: TGTGCCAGCAGTTTTTCGGACAGGAATGAGCAGTTCTTC. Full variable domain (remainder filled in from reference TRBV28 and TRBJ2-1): DVKVTQSSRYLVKRTGEKVFLECVQDMDHENMFWYRQDPGLGLRLIYFSYDVKMKEKGDIPEGYSVSREKKERFSLILESASTNQTSMYLCASSFSDRNEQFFGPGTRLTVL.

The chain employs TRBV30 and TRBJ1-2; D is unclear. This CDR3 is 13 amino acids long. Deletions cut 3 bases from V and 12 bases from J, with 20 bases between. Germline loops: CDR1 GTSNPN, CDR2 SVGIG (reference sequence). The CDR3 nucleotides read TGTGCCTGGAGCTTCAGACGGGATTTGGGAGACACCTTC. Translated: CAWSFRRDLGDTF.

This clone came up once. CDR3 DNA sequence: TGCGCCAGCAGCCCTGGGGCCGATACTTTCTACAATGAGCAGTTCTTC. Translating it yields CASSPGADTFYNEQFF. V usage is TRBV4-3 and J usage is TRBJ2-1; D might be TRBD1 (5 bases). V lost 4 bases, J lost 3 bases, and 16 bases lay in between. Looked up from germline, CDR1 is LGHNA and CDR2 is YSLEER. The CDR3 extends over 16 amino acids.

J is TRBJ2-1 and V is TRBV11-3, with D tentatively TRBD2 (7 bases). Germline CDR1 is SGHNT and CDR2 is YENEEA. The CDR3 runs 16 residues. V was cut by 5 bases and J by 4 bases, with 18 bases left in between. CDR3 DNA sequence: TGTGCCAGCAGCGATACCTTGCGGGGGACATACAATGAGCAGTTCTTC. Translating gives CASSDTLRGTYNEQFF.

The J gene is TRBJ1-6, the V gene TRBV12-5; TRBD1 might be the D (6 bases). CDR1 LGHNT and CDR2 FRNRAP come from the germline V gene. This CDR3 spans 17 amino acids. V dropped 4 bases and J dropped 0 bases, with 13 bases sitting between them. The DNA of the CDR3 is TGTGCTAGTGGTTGGCACAGGGCGAGCTCCTATAATTCACCCCTCCACTTT. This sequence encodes CASGWHRASSYNSPLHF. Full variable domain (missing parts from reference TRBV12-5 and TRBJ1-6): DARVTQTPRHKVTEMGQEVTMRCQPILGHNTVFWYRQTMMQGLELLAYFRNRAPLDDSGMPKDRFSAEMPDATLATLKIQPSEPRDSAVYFCASGWHRASSYNSPLHFGNGTRLTVT.

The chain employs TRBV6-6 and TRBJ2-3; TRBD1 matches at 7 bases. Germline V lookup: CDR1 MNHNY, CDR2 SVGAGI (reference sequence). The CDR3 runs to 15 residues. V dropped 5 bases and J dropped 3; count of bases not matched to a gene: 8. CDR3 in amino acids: CASSPREGATDTQYF. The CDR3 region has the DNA TGTGCCAGCAGTCCCCGCGAGGGGGCAACAGATACGCAGTATTTT.

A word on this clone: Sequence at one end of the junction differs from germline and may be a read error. CDR3 region: CASSEERAAGELFF. The CDR3 bases are TGTGCCAGCAGCGAAGAAAGAGCGGCCGGGGAGCTGTTTTTT. The gene calls are TRBV4-2 and TRBJ2-2, with D tentatively TRBD2 (5 bases). Germline V gene lookup returns CDR1 LGHNA and CDR2 YNFKEQ. CDR3 size: 14 residues.

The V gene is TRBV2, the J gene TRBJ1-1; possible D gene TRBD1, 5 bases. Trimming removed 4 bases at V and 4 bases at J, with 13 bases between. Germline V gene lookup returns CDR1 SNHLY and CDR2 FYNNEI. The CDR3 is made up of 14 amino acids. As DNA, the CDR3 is TGTGCCAGCAGTGGGGGACGGAGGGGCACTGAAGCTTTCTTT. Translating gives CASSGGRRGTEAFF.

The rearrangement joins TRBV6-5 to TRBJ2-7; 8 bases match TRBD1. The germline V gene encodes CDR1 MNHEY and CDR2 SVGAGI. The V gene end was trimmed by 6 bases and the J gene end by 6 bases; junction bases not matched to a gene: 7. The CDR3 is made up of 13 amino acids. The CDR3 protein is CASRNQGAGEQYF. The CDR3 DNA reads TGTGCCAGCAGAAACCAGGGGGCTGGCGAGCAGTACTTC.

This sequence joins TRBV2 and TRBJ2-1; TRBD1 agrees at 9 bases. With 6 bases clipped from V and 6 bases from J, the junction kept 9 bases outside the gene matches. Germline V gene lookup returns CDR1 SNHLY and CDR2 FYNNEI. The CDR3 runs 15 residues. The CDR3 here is CASSTGQGRGNEQFF. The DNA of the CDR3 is TGTGCCAGCAGCACAGGACAGGGGCGTGGCAATGAGCAGTTCTTC.

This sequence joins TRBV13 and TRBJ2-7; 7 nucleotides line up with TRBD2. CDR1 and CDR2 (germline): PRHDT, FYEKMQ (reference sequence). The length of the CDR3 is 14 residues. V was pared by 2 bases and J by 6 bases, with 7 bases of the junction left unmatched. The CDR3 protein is CASSLTAGWGEQYF. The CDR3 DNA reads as TGTGCCAGCAGCTTAACAGCGGGATGGGGCGAGCAGTACTTC.

CDR3 coding DNA: TGTGCCACCAGTGACCGCGGGAGGGAGCAGTACTTC. This translates into CATSDRGREQYF. The V and J genes are TRBV24-1 and TRBJ2-7; 8 positions agree with TRBD2. The CDR3 contains 12 residues. V shed 4 bases and J 7 bases; nucleotides not matched to a gene: 2. Germline-derived CDR1 and CDR2 are KGHDR and SFDVKD.

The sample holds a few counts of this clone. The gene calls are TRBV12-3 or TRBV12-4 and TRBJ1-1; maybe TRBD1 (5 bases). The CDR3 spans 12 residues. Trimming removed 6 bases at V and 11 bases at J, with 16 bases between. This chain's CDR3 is CASSLGPRQAFF. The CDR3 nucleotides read TGTGCCAGCAGCCTAGGGCCACGACAGGCTTTCTTT.

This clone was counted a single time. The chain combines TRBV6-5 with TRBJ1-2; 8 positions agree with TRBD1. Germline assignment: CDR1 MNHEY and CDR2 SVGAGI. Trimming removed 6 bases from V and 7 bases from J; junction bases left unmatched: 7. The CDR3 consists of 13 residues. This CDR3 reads CASRMTGVGGYTF. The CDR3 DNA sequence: TGTGCCAGCAGGATGACAGGGGTGGGTGGCTACACCTTC.

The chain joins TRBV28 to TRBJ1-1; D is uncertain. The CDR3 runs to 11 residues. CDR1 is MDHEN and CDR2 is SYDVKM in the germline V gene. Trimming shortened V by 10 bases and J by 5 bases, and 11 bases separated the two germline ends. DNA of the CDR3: TGTGCCACCCGCCAGGTGACTGAAGCTTTCTTT. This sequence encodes CATRQVTEAFF.

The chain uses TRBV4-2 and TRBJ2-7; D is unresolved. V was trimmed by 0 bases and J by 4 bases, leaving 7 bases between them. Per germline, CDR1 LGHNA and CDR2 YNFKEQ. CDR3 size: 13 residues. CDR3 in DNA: TGTGCCAGCAGCCAAGACTTCCCGTACGAGCAGTACTTC. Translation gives CASSQDFPYEQYF.

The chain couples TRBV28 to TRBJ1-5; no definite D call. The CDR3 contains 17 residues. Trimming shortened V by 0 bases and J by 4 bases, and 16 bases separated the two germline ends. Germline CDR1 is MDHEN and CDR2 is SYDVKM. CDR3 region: CASSLWGSRPDNQPQHF. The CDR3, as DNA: TGTGCCAGCAGTTTATGGGGGAGCAGGCCGGATAATCAGCCCCAGCATTTT. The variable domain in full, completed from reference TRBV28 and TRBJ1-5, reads DVKVTQSSRYLVKRTGEKVFLECVQDMDHENMFWYRQDPGLGLRLIYFSYDVKMKEKGDIPEGYSVSREKKERFSLILESASTNQTSMYLCASSLWGSRPDNQPQHFGDGTRLSIL.

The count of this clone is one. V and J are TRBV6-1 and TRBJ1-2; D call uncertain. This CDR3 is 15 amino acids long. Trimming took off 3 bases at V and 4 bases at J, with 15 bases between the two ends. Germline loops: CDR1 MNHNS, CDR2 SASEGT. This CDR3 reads CASSENPGVSYGYTF. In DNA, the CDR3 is TGTGCCAGCAGTGAGAATCCCGGAGTAAGCTATGGCTACACCTTC.

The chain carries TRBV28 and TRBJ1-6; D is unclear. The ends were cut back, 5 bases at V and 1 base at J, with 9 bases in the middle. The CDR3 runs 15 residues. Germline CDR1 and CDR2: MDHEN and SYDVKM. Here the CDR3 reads CASSPQESYNSPLHF. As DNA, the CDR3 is TGTGCCAGCAGTCCCCAGGAATCCTATAATTCACCCCTCCACTTT.

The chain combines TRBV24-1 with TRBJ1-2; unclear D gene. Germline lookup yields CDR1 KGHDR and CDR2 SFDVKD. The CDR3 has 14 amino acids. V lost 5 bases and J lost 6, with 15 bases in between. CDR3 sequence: CATSGFPGTDGYTF. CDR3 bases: TGTGCCACCAGTGGTTTTCCGGGTACGGATGGCTACACCTTC.

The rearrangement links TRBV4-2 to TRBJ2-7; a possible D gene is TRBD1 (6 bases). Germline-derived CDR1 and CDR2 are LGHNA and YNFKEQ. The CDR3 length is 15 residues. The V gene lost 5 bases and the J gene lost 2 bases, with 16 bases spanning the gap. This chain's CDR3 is CASSSSRGQPYEQYF. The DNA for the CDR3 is TGTGCCAGCAGCTCAAGTCGGGGACAACCCTACGAGCAGTACTTC.

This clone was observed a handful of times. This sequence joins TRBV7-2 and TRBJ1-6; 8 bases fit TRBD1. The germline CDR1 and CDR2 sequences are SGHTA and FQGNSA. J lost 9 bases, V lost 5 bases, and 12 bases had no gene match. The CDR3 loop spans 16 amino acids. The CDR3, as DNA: TGTGCCAGCAGCCCGACCATGGACAGGGTTGTTTCACCCCTCCACTTT. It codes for CASSPTMDRVVSPLHF.

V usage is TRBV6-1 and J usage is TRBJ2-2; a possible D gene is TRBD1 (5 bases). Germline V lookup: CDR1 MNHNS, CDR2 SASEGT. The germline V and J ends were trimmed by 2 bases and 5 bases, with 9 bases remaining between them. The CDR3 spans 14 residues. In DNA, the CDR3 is TGTGCCAGCAGTGAAAAAAGGGGAACCGGGGAGCTGTTTTTT. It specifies CASSEKRGTGELFF.

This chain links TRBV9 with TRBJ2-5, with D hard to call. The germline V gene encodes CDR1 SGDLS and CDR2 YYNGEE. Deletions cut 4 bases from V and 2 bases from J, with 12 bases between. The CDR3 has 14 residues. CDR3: CASSPQQSQETQYF. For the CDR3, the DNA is TGTGCCAGCAGCCCACAACAGAGTCAAGAGACCCAGTACTTC.

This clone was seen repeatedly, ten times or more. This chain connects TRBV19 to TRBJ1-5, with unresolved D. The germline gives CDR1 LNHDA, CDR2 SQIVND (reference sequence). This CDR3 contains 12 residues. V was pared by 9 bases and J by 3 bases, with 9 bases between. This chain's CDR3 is CASSPSNQPQHF. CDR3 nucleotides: TGTGCCAGCTCCCCCTCCAATCAGCCCCAGCATTTT. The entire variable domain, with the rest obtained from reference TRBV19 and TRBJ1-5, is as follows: DGGITQSPKYLFRKEGQNVTLSCEQNLNHDAMYWYRQDPGQGLRLIYYSQIVNDFQKGDIAEGYSVSREKKESFPLTVTSAQKNPTAFYLCASSPSNQPQHFGDGTRLSIL.

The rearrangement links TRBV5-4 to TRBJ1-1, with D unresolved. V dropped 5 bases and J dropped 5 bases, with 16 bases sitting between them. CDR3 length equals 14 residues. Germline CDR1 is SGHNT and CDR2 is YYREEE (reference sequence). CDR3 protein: CASSREARDTEAFF. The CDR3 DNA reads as TGTGCCAGCAGTCGGGAGGCAAGGGATACTGAAGCTTTCTTT.

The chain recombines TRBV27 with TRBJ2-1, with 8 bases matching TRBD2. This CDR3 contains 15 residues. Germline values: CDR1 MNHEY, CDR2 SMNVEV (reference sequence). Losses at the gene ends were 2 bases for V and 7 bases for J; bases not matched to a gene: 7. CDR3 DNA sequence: TGTGCCAGCAGTTTACTGGGACTAGGAAAGAATGAGCAGTTCTTC. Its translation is CASSLLGLGKNEQFF.

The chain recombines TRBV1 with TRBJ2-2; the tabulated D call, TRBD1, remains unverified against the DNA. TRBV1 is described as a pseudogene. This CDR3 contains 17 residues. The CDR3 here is CTSSQEGGSENTGELFF. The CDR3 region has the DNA TGCACCAGCAGCCAAGAAGGGGGCTCAGAGAACACCGGGGAGCTGTTTTTT.

For the CDR3, the DNA is TGTGCCAGCAGTGCAGGTTGGCAGGGCAACACCGGGGAGCTGTTTTTT. Amino acids: CASSAGWQGNTGELFF. The V and J genes are TRBV2 and TRBJ2-2; a possible D gene is TRBD1 (5 bases). V gave up 4 bases and J gave up 2 bases, with 14 bases separating them. The germline V gene encodes CDR1 SNHLY and CDR2 FYNNEI. The CDR3 has 16 amino acids.